This TCR beta chain appears in the sequencing data of a study of T cells in Graves' hyperthyroidism and ophthalmopathy. Study information: Peripheral blood was obtained at initial diagnosis, preceding any treatment.

Germline CDR1 reads WSHSY; CDR2 reads SAAADI. V shed 10 bases and J 7 bases; nucleotides not matched to a gene: 13. The CDR3 consists of 14 residues. The investigators amplified TCR beta CDR3 regions from RNA transcripts. First-round RT-PCR targeting the TCR CDR3 was performed with the HTBI primer set. TCRdb analysed the multiplex PCR reads with MiXCR anew, one entry per CDR3 protein. The sample lists about 210,000 distinct CDR3 sequences, under 20% occurring once. This clonotype was seen ten or more times. Its antigen is unidentified. The study, taken as a whole, reports: Also found in blood were most expanded thyroid clonotypes above 0.001.

The clonotype originates from a man aged 45-60 years with Graves' hyperthyroidism. The rearrangement joins TRBV10-2 to TRBJ2-7, with TRBD2 matching over 10 bases. The specimen was blood. CDR3 region: CAIRTSGTKWEQYF. The CDR3 nucleotides are TGCGCCATCCGGACTAGCGGCACAAAATGGGAGCAGTACTTC.